Listed below are T cell receptor beta chains from one sample, sequenced in a study of cytomegalovirus exposure and HLA in healthy donors. TCRdb keeps only in-frame clones here, not all; method: immunoSEQ multiplex PCR. The sample records about 120,000 clones, approximately 81% being singletons. Sequenced input: PBMCs. These receptors all come from a woman in her twenties or thirties in good health and CMV-seronegative. CDR3s include the opening cysteine and the closing phenylalanine or tryptophan. D genes are given only for firm matches. Clone size is shown for a subset of rows, as once, few, many or a class of expanded clone.

clone_size d_call j_call v_call cdr3_nt cdr3_aa
few TRBD1 TRBJ2-7 TRBV5-8 TGTGCCAGCAGCTCCCGGGACAGGGTTTGGGGTAAGCAGTACTTC CASSSRDRVWGKQYF
NA NA TRBJ2-1 TRBV30 TGTGCCTGGAACCCTGTTGCGGAGGGTCACAATGAGCAGTTCTTC CAWNPVAEGHNEQFF
NA TRBD1 TRBJ1-1 TRBV5-1 TGCGCCAGCAGCTTTGGCAGGGGGCAGATGAACACTGAAGCTTTCTTT CASSFGRGQMNTEAFF
NA NA TRBJ2-2 TRBV4-1 TGCGCCAGCAGCCAAGAGCTCGGGGCGAACACCGGGGAGCTGTTTTTT CASSQELGANTGELFF
NA NA TRBJ2-2 TRBV5-1 TGCGCCAGCAGCCGTGGAACAGAGGGCACCGGGGAGCTGTTTTTT CASSRGTEGTGELFF
NA NA TRBJ2-7 TRBV19 TGTGCCAGTAGTATAGCTGCTACAGGGCACGAGCAGTACTTC CASSIAATGHEQYF
NA TRBD1 TRBJ1-3 TRBV4-1 TGCGCCAGCAGCCAAGATCCTGGGGTACAGGGGGCTGGAAACACCATATATTTT CASSQDPGVQGAGNTIYF
NA TRBD1 TRBJ1-2 TRBV10-3 TGTGCCATCAGTTCCGACAGGGACTATGGCTACACCTTC CAISSDRDYGYTF
NA TRBD1 TRBJ2-7 TRBV5-6 TGTGCCAGCAGCCCGAAGGGGGCGCACGAGCAGTACTTC CASSPKGAHEQYF
NA NA TRBJ1-5 TRBV10-2 TGCGCCAGCAGTGAGTCCAGGGGACGGCAGCCCCAGCATTTT CASSESRGRQPQHF
NA NA TRBJ2-7 TRBV4-1 TGCGCCAGCAGCCACGTTCTAGCGCGAGGTTACGAGCAGTACTTC CASSHVLARGYEQYF
NA TRBD2 TRBJ2-1 TRBV19 TGTGCCAGTACCCTTCGGGGGGATGAGCAGTTCTTC CASTLRGDEQFF